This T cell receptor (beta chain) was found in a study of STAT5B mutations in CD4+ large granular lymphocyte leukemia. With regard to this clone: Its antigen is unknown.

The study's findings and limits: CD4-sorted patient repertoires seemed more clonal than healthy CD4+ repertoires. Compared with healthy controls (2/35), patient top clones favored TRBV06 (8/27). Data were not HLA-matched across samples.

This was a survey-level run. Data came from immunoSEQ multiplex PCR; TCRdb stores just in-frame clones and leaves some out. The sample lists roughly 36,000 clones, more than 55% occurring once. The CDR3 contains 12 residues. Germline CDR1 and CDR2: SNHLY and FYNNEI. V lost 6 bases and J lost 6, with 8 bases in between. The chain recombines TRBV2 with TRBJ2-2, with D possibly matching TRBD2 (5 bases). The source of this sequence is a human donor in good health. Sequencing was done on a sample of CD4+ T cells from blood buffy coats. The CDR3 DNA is TGTGCCAGCAGGAGGGAGTCCGGGGAGCTGTTTTTT. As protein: CASRRESGELFF.